A selection of T cell receptor beta chains follows, all from one sample in a study of blood T cell repertoires in COVID-19. The assay was immunoSEQ multiplex PCR, and TCRdb's table has in-frame clones only and misses some. Of approximately 250,000 clones in the sample, about 86% were seen once. Sample: peripheral blood. Every receptor here comes from a man in his late teens or twenties with active or convalescent COVID-19. The CDR3 runs from the conserved cysteine through the conserved F or W. Fields, in order: CDR3 DNA, CDR3 protein, J gene, V gene, D gene, clone size. D genes are given only for firm matches. The listing skips clone size in some rows; elsewhere it reads once, few, many or a size class.

cdr3_nt: TGTGCCAGCAGCCATCCCGGACAGGGACCGACCCTCCACTTT
cdr3_aa: CASSHPGQGPTLHF
j_call: TRBJ1-6
v_call: TRBV3-1/TRBV3-2
d_call: TRBD1
clone_size: few

cdr3_nt: TGTGGCCATGCGGCTCTCAATCAGCCCCAGCATTTT
cdr3_aa: CGHAALNQPQHF
j_call: TRBJ1-5
v_call: TRBV28
d_call: NA
clone_size: NA

cdr3_nt: TGTGCCAGCAGCCACTATCTCGGCACAGATACGCAGTATTTT
cdr3_aa: CASSHYLGTDTQYF
j_call: TRBJ2-3
v_call: TRBV6-5
d_call: NA
clone_size: NA

cdr3_nt: TGTGCCAGCAGCTTAACAGGGGGCACTGAAGCTTTCTTT
cdr3_aa: CASSLTGGTEAFF
j_call: TRBJ1-1
v_call: TRBV5-6
d_call: TRBD1
clone_size: NA

cdr3_nt: TGCGCCAGCAGCTTGGGGCTCTCTGGGGCCAACGTCCTGACTTTC
cdr3_aa: CASSLGLSGANVLTF
j_call: TRBJ2-6
v_call: TRBV5-1
d_call: NA
clone_size: NA

cdr3_nt: TGCAGCGTATCAGTCAATGAGCAGTTCTTC
cdr3_aa: CSVSVNEQFF
j_call: TRBJ2-1
v_call: TRBV29-1
d_call: NA
clone_size: NA

cdr3_nt: TGCAGCGTTGCTTTGGGTGCAGGGGGCCTGAACACTGAAGCTTTCTTT
cdr3_aa: CSVALGAGGLNTEAFF
j_call: TRBJ1-1
v_call: TRBV29-1
d_call: TRBD1
clone_size: NA

cdr3_nt: TGTGCCTGGAGTCAAGGGACAGGTTCCTACGAGCAGTACTTC
cdr3_aa: CAWSQGTGSYEQYF
j_call: TRBJ2-7
v_call: TRBV30
d_call: TRBD1
clone_size: few

cdr3_nt: TGTGCCAGCAGCGACGGGGAGAGGGAAGGTGTAGAAAAACTGTTTTTT
cdr3_aa: CASSDGEREGVEKLFF
j_call: TRBJ1-4
v_call: TRBV11-2
d_call: NA
clone_size: NA

cdr3_nt: TGTGCCAGTAGATTGAACAGGGGACCTCGGACTGAAGCTTTCTTT
cdr3_aa: CASRLNRGPRTEAFF
j_call: TRBJ1-1
v_call: TRBV19
d_call: TRBD1
clone_size: NA

cdr3_nt: TGCAGCGTTAGCCCGAGGGACAGGGGAGGAGAGACCCAGTACTTC
cdr3_aa: CSVSPRDRGGETQYF
j_call: TRBJ2-5
v_call: TRBV29-1
d_call: TRBD1
clone_size: once

cdr3_nt: TGCGCCAGCAGCCAAGATCAGGGGGCAGATACGCAGTATTTT
cdr3_aa: CASSQDQGADTQYF
j_call: TRBJ2-3
v_call: TRBV4-1
d_call: TRBD1
clone_size: NA

cdr3_nt: TGTGCCAGCAGCTTGATAGTGCTCTCTGGGGCCAACGTCCTGACTTTC
cdr3_aa: CASSLIVLSGANVLTF
j_call: TRBJ2-6
v_call: TRBV5-6
d_call: NA
clone_size: NA

cdr3_nt: TGTGCCAGCAGCTTTATGACCGGGACACCGACCTACGAGCAGTACTTC
cdr3_aa: CASSFMTGTPTYEQYF
j_call: TRBJ2-7
v_call: TRBV11-2
d_call: NA
clone_size: NA

cdr3_nt: TGTGCCAGCAGGGAATTAGCGGGGGGACCAGATACGCAGTATTTT
cdr3_aa: CASRELAGGPDTQYF
j_call: TRBJ2-3
v_call: TRBV27
d_call: TRBD2
clone_size: NA

cdr3_nt: TGTGCCAGCAGCATGGGACTAGCGGGATCGGACGAGCAGTACTTC
cdr3_aa: CASSMGLAGSDEQYF
j_call: TRBJ2-7
v_call: TRBV7-9
d_call: TRBD2
clone_size: NA

cdr3_nt: TGCGCCAGCAGCGAGAACAGGGATGGCTACACCTTC
cdr3_aa: CASSENRDGYTF
j_call: TRBJ1-2
v_call: TRBV5-1
d_call: NA
clone_size: NA

cdr3_nt: TGTGCCACCAGCAGGGACAGGGTCCACACTGAAGCTTTCTTT
cdr3_aa: CATSRDRVHTEAFF
j_call: TRBJ1-1
v_call: TRBV15
d_call: TRBD1
clone_size: NA

cdr3_nt: TGTGCCAGCAGCTCTGTCACAGATACGCAGTATTTT
cdr3_aa: CASSSVTDTQYF
j_call: TRBJ2-3
v_call: TRBV5-6
d_call: NA
clone_size: NA

cdr3_nt: TGCGCCAGCAGCTTGGTCACCGGGACAGGGGAGGCCACTGAAGCTTTCTTT
cdr3_aa: CASSLVTGTGEATEAFF
j_call: TRBJ1-1
v_call: TRBV5-1
d_call: TRBD1
clone_size: NA

cdr3_nt: TGTGCCAGCAGTGATCCCGCGGAGGGGGCCAGCACTGAAGCTTTCTTT
cdr3_aa: CASSDPAEGASTEAFF
j_call: TRBJ1-1
v_call: TRBV6-1
d_call: TRBD1
clone_size: NA

cdr3_nt: TGTGCCAGCTCACCACTCGGTATGAGCGGGGGGTCAGGAGAGACCCAGTACTTC
cdr3_aa: CASSPLGMSGGSGETQYF
j_call: TRBJ2-5
v_call: TRBV18
d_call: TRBD2
clone_size: NA

cdr3_nt: TGTGCCACCAGTGATTTCAGGGAGACCCAGTACTTC
cdr3_aa: CATSDFRETQYF
j_call: TRBJ2-5
v_call: TRBV24-1
d_call: NA
clone_size: NA

cdr3_nt: TGTGCCAGCAGTTACCCGGGACAGGGGGCTACAGATACGCAGTATTTT
cdr3_aa: CASSYPGQGATDTQYF
j_call: TRBJ2-3
v_call: TRBV6-8
d_call: TRBD1
clone_size: once

cdr3_nt: TGCGCCAGCAGCTTCTACAGGGTGTCCGAGACTGAAGCTTTCTTT
cdr3_aa: CASSFYRVSETEAFF
j_call: TRBJ1-1
v_call: TRBV5-1
d_call: NA
clone_size: once

cdr3_nt: TGCAGTGCTAGCAGGCCAGATACGCAGTATTTT
cdr3_aa: CSASRPDTQYF
j_call: TRBJ2-3
v_call: TRBV20-1
d_call: NA
clone_size: NA

cdr3_nt: TGTGCCAGCAGACCGGGGACACCCAAACGGGGAAAACTGTTTTTT
cdr3_aa: CASRPGTPKRGKLFF
j_call: TRBJ1-4
v_call: TRBV6-5
d_call: NA
clone_size: once

cdr3_nt: TGCGCCAGCAGTGAGGGCAGCACCTACGAGCAGTACTTC
cdr3_aa: CASSEGSTYEQYF
j_call: TRBJ2-7
v_call: TRBV4-1
d_call: NA
clone_size: NA

cdr3_nt: TGTGCCAGTAGCCGGGACAGCCCTCGAGATGAGCAGTTCTTC
cdr3_aa: CASSRDSPRDEQFF
j_call: TRBJ2-1
v_call: TRBV27
d_call: TRBD1
clone_size: NA

cdr3_nt: TGTGCCAGTAGTATTCACAGGGCGCCGGGGTGGGCCGGGGAGCTGTTTTTT
cdr3_aa: CASSIHRAPGWAGELFF
j_call: TRBJ2-2
v_call: TRBV19
d_call: NA
clone_size: NA

cdr3_nt: TGTGCCAGCTCCCCAGACTACTCGAACACCGGGGAGCTGTTTTTT
cdr3_aa: CASSPDYSNTGELFF
j_call: TRBJ2-2
v_call: TRBV18
d_call: NA
clone_size: NA

cdr3_nt: TGTGCCAGCAAGACCAGGGATGGTATAACTGAAGCTTTCTTT
cdr3_aa: CASKTRDGITEAFF
j_call: TRBJ1-1
v_call: TRBV6-5
d_call: NA
clone_size: NA

cdr3_nt: TGTGCCAGCACCGCGGCTAGCGGAACAGATACGCAGTATTTT
cdr3_aa: CASTAASGTDTQYF
j_call: TRBJ2-3
v_call: TRBV9
d_call: TRBD2
clone_size: NA

cdr3_nt: TGTGCCAGCAGCCCGCGGGGGAGCTCCTACAATGAGCAGTTCTTC
cdr3_aa: CASSPRGSSYNEQFF
j_call: TRBJ2-1
v_call: TRBV11-1
d_call: TRBD2
clone_size: NA